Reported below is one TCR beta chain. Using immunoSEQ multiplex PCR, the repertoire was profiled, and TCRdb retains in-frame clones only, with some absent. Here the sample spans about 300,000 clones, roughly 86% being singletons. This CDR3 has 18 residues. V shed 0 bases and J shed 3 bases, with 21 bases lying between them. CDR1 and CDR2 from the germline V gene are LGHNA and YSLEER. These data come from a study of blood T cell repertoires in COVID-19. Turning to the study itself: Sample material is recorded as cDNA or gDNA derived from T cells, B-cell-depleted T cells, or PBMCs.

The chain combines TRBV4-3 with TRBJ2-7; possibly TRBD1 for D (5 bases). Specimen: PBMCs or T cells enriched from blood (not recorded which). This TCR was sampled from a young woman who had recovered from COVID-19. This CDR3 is CASSQDNVAGHSNYEQYF. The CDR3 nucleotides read TGCGCCAGCAGCCAAGATAATGTGGCAGGGCATTCGAACTACGAGCAGTACTTC.